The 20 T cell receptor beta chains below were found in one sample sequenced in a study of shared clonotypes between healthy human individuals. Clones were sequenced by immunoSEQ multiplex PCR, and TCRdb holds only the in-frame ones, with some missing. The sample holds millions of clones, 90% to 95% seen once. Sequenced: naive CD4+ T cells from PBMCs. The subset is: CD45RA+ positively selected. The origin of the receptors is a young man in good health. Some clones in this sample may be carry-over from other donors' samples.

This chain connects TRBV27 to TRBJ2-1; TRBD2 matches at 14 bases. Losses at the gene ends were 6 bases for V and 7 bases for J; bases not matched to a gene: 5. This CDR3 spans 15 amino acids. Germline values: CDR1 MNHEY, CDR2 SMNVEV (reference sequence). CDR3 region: CASRPGLAGVNEQFF. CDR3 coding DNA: TGTGCCAGCAGGCCGGGACTAGCGGGAGTAAATGAGCAGTTCTTC.

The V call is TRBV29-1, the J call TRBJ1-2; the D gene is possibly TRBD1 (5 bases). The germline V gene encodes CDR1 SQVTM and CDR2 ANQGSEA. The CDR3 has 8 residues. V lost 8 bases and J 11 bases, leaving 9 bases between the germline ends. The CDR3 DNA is TGCAGCCTGGGGCAGTACACCTTC. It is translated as CSLGQYTF.

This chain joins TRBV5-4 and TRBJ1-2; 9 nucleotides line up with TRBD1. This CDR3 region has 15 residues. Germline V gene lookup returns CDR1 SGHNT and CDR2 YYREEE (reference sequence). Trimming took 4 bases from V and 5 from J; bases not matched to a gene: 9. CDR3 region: CASSPGQTGGYGYTF. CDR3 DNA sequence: TGTGCCAGCAGCCCCGGACAGACAGGGGGTTATGGCTACACCTTC.

CDR3 DNA: TGCAGCGCTCGACAGGCGGCAACTGAAGCTTTCTTT. Protein product: CSARQAATEAFF. V gene TRBV29-1 combines with J gene TRBJ1-1; D is perhaps TRBD1 (6 bases). Germline loops: CDR1 SQVTM, CDR2 ANQGSEA. V was trimmed by 7 bases and J by 5 bases, leaving 14 bases between them. This CDR3 has 12 residues.

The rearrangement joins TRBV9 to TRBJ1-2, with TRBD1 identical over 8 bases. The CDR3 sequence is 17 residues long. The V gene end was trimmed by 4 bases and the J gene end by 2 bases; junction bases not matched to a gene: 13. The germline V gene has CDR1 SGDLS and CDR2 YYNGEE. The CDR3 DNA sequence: TGTGCCAGCAGCTTCCGGACAGGGAGCGCTTTAAACTATGGCTACACCTTC. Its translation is CASSFRTGSALNYGYTF. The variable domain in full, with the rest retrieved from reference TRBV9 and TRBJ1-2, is DSGVTQTPKHLITATGQRVTLRCSPRSGDLSVYWYQQSLDQGLQFLIQYYNGEERAKGNILERFSAQQFPDLHSELNLSSLELGDSALYFCASSFRTGSALNYGYTFGSGTRLTVV.

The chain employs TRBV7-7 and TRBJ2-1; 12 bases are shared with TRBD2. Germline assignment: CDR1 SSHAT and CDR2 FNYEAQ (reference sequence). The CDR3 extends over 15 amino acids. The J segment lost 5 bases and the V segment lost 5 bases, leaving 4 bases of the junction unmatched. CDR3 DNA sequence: TGTGCCAGCAGCCCAGGACTAGCGGGGCACAATGAGCAGTTCTTC. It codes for CASSPGLAGHNEQFF.

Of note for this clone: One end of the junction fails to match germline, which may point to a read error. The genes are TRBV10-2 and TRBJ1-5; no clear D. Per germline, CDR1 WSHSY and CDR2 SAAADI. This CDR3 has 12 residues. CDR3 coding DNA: TGCGCCAGCTGTGAGGGCAATCAGCCCCAGCATTTT. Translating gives CASCEGNQPQHF.

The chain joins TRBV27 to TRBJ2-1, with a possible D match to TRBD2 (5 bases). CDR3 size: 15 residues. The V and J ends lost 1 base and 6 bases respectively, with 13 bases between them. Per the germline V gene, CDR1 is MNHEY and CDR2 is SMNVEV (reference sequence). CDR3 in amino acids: CASSLFLAWGNEQFF. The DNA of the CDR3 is TGTGCCAGCAGTTTATTCCTAGCTTGGGGCAATGAGCAGTTCTTC.

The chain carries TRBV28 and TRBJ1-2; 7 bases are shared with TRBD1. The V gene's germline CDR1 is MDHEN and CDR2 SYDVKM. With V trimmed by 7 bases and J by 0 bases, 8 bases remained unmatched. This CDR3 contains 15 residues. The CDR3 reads CASIPGTAANYGYTF. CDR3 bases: TGTGCCAGCATCCCGGGGACAGCAGCTAACTATGGCTACACCTTC.

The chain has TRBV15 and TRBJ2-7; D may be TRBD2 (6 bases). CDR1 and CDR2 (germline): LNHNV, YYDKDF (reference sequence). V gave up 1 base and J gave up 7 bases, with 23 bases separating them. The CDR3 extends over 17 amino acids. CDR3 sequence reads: CATSRGDLARDPGEQYF. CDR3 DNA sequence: TGTGCCACCAGCAGAGGAGATCTAGCGAGAGATCCTGGTGAGCAGTACTTC.

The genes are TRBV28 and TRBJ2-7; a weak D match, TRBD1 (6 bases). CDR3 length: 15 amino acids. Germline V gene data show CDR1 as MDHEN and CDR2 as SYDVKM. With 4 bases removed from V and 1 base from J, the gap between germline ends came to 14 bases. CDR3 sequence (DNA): TGTGCCAGCAGTTCAACAGGGAGAGGGTCCTACGAGCAGTACTTC. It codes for CASSSTGRGSYEQYF.

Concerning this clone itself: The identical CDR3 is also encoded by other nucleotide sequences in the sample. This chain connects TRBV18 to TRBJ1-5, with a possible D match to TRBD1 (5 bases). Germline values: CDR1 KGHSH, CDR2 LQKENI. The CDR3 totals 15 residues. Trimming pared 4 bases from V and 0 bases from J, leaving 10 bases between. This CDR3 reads CASSLTGDSNQPQHF. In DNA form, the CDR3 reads TGTGCCAGCTCACTAACGGGGGATAGCAATCAGCCCCAGCATTTT.

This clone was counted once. CDR3 residues: CASRSSGGSNQPQHF. The CDR3 bases are TGTGCCAGCAGAAGTTCGGGGGGGAGCAATCAGCCCCAGCATTTT. The gene calls are TRBV28 and TRBJ1-5; D may be TRBD1 (5 bases). The CDR3 runs 15 residues. The germline gives CDR1 MDHEN, CDR2 SYDVKM. Trimming removed 6 bases from V and 1 base from J, with 13 bases in between.

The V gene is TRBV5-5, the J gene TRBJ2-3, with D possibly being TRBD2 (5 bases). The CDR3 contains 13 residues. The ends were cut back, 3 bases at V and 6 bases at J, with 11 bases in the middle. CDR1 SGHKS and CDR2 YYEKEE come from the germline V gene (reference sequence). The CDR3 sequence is CASSSLVSDTQYF. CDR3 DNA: TGTGCCAGCAGCTCACTAGTTTCGGATACGCAGTATTTT.

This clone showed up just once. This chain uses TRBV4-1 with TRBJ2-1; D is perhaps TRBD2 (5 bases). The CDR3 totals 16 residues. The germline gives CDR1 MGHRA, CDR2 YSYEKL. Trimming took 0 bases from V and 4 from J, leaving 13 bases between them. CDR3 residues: CASSQDLAGRYNEQFF. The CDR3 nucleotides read TGCGCCAGCAGCCAAGACCTAGCAGGTAGATACAATGAGCAGTTCTTC.

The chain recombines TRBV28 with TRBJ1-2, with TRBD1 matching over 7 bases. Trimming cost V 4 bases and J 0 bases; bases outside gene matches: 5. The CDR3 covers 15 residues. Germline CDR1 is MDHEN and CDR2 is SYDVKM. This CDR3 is CASSSGQWANYGYTF. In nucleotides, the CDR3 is TGTGCCAGCAGTTCGGGACAGTGGGCTAACTATGGCTACACCTTC.

CDR3 amino acids: CASSLGGALSYEQYF. The CDR3 nucleotides read TGTGCCAGCAGCTTAGGTGGGGCCCTCTCCTACGAGCAGTACTTC. The rearrangement links TRBV7-2 to TRBJ2-7; TRBD1 might be the D (5 bases). Trimming took off 1 base at V and 0 bases at J, with 10 bases between the two ends. The CDR3 is 15 amino acids. In germline, CDR1 is SGHTA, CDR2 FQGNSA.

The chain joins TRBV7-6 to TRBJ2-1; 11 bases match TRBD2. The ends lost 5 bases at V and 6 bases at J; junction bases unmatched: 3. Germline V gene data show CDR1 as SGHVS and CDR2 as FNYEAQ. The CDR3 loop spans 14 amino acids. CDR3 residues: CASSRLAGTNEQFF. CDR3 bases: TGTGCCAGCAGCCGACTAGCGGGAACCAATGAGCAGTTCTTC.

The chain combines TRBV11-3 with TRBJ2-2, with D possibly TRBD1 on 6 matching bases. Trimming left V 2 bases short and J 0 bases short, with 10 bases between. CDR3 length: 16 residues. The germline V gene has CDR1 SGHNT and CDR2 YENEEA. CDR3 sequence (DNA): TGTGCCAGCAGCTTACAAGGGGGATCGAACACCGGGGAGCTGTTTTTT. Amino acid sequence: CASSLQGGSNTGELFF.

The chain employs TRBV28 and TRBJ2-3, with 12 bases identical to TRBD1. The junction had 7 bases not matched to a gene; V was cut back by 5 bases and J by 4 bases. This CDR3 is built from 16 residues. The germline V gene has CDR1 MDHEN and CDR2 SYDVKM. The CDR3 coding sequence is TGTGCCAGCAGTCCGACCGGGACAGGGGGCGCAGATACGCAGTATTTT. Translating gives CASSPTGTGGADTQYF.